These 31 T cell receptor beta chains were all obtained from the same sample, sequenced in a study of CD8+ T cells in alopecia areata. cDNA serving as the sequencing template came from extracted, reverse transcribed RNA. Profiled with immunoSEQ multiplex PCR; TCRdb holds only in-frame clones, not every one. The top ten hold about a sixth of the sample, which has some 170,000 clones, roughly 60% seen once. Treatment given: oral pan-JAK inhibitor, 5-10 mg twice daily. Sequencing was performed on CD4+ T cells sorted from blood, taken at approximately week 56, from a patient treated with tofacitinib. The source of these receptors is a human donor with alopecia areata.

The V gene is TRBV7-8, the J gene TRBJ2-5; 7 positions match TRBD1. Germline assignment: CDR1 SGHVS and CDR2 FQNEAQ. J lost 5 bases, V lost 4 bases, and 16 bases had no gene match. This CDR3 is built from 17 residues. CDR3 region: CASSSPRQGKGRETQYF. The CDR3 bases are TGTGCCAGCAGCTCCCCCCGACAGGGCAAGGGTAGGGAGACCCAGTACTTC.

In its sample, this clone was seen many times. As DNA, the CDR3 is TGTGCCAGCAGTGAAGACGGAGGTTCCGGGGAGCTGTTTTTT. This translates into CASSEDGGSGELFF. The chain recombines TRBV2 with TRBJ2-2, with D maybe TRBD2 (5 bases). This CDR3 is 14 amino acids long. Trimming removed 1 base at V and 6 bases at J, with 9 bases between. Germline V CDR1 and CDR2: SNHLY, FYNNEI.

The rearrangement links TRBV5-1 to TRBJ2-2, with D uncertain. Germline V gene data show CDR1 as SGHRS and CDR2 as YFSETQ. This CDR3 contains 11 residues. With 5 bases removed from V and 7 bases from J, the gap between germline ends came to 6 bases. CDR3 loop: CASSVVGELFF. CDR3 bases: TGCGCCAGCAGTGTGGTCGGGGAGCTGTTTTTT.

The chain has TRBV29-1 and TRBJ2-5, with TRBD2 identical over 7 bases. The germline V gene has CDR1 SQVTM and CDR2 ANQGSEA. The CDR3 runs to 15 residues. The trim removed 6 bases at V and 2 bases at J, leaving 12 bases unmatched. The CDR3 nucleotides read TGCAGCGTCCGAAGTTGGGGGGAGGGACAAGAGACCCAGTACTTC. Protein product: CSVRSWGEGQETQYF.

The gene calls are TRBV6-5 and TRBJ1-2; D not certain. The CDR3 loop spans 13 amino acids. From germline, CDR1 is MNHEY and CDR2 SVGAGI. V shed 7 bases and J shed 2 bases, with 11 bases lying between them. The CDR3 here is CASTTGWNYGYTF. For the CDR3, the DNA is TGTGCCAGCACCACGGGGTGGAACTATGGCTACACCTTC.

This clone was counted a single time. In DNA form, the CDR3 reads TGTGCCTGGAGGCGAGTAGGGTACGGAGCTTTCTTT. As protein: CAWRRVGYGAFF. This sequence joins TRBV30 and TRBJ1-1; no definite D call. The germline gives CDR1 GTSNPN, CDR2 SVGIG (reference sequence). The CDR3 has 12 residues. The V end was cut by 3 bases, the J end by 10 bases, with 15 bases between.

V gene TRBV7-9 combines with J gene TRBJ1-2, with D perhaps matching TRBD1 (6 bases). Trimming removed 1 base from V and 8 bases from J, with 11 bases in between. Looked up from germline, CDR1 is SEHNR and CDR2 is FQNEAQ (reference sequence). The CDR3 runs 13 residues. In nucleotides, the CDR3 is TGTGCCAGCAGCTTAGGACAGGAGCAGGGCTACACCTTC. Amino acids: CASSLGQEQGYTF.

This chain uses TRBV5-4 with TRBJ1-2; D is unresolved. Trimming shortened V by 2 bases and J by 4 bases, and 12 bases separated the two germline ends. CDR1 and CDR2 from the germline V gene are SGHNT and YYREEE (reference sequence). The CDR3 spans 14 residues. Here the CDR3 reads CASSFEVGSYGYTF. The CDR3 bases are TGTGCCAGCAGCTTTGAGGTCGGCAGCTATGGCTACACCTTC.

The J gene is TRBJ1-5, the V gene TRBV11-2; 8 bases align to TRBD1. Germline-derived CDR1 and CDR2 are SGHAT and FQNNGV. Trimming removed 3 bases from V and 4 bases from J; junction bases left unmatched: 2. The CDR3 runs to 14 residues. The DNA of the CDR3 is TGTGCCAGCAGCTTGGACAGGGTAAATCAGCCCCAGCATTTT. This encodes CASSLDRVNQPQHF.

The rearrangement joins TRBV5-6 to TRBJ2-2; 8 bases line up with TRBD1. Losses at the gene ends were 6 bases for V and 6 bases for J; bases not matched to a gene: 13. Per germline, CDR1 SGHDT and CDR2 YYEEEE. This CDR3 is built from 16 residues. The CDR3 loop is CASTPWLRGLAGELFF. DNA for the CDR3: TGTGCCAGCACCCCGTGGCTCAGGGGGCTGGCCGGGGAGCTGTTTTTT.

There are a few counts of this clone. This chain uses TRBV2 with TRBJ2-4; 7 positions agree with TRBD1. CDR1 and CDR2 from the germline V gene are SNHLY and FYNNEI. The J segment lost 0 bases and the V segment lost 5 bases, leaving 13 bases of the junction unmatched. The CDR3 consists of 18 residues. In nucleotides, the CDR3 is TGTGCCAGCAGTCACATCCGGGACAGAAGACTAGCCAAAAACATTCAGTACTTC. This gives the protein CASSHIRDRRLAKNIQYF. Supplemented by reference TRBV2 and TRBJ2-4, the full variable domain reads EPEVTQTPSHQVTQMGQEVILRCVPISNHLYFYWYRQILGQKVEFLVSFYNNEISEKSEIFDDQFSVERPDGSNFTLKIRSTKLEDSAMYFCASSHIRDRRLAKNIQYFGAGTRLSVL.

The CDR3 DNA sequence: TGTGCCAGCAGTGAAATAGGCAGGGGGTACAATGAGCAGTTCTTC. Protein sequence: CASSEIGRGYNEQFF. V usage is TRBV2 and J usage is TRBJ2-1; 7 nucleotides align to TRBD1. Germline CDR1 SNHLY, CDR2 FYNNEI. The CDR3 runs 15 residues. V dropped 2 bases and J dropped 4; count of bases not matched to a gene: 5.

The rearrangement links TRBV11-2 to TRBJ2-5; D is unclear. The V and J ends lost 1 base and 1 base respectively, with 7 bases between them. Germline V gene data show CDR1 as SGHAT and CDR2 as FQNNGV. The CDR3 has 14 residues. The CDR3 bases are TGTGCCAGCAGCTTAGTCTCCCTCCAAGAGACCCAGTACTTC. Amino acids: CASSLVSLQETQYF.

The gene calls are TRBV2 and TRBJ2-7; TRBD1 aligns across 10 bases. Germline V CDR1 and CDR2: SNHLY, FYNNEI. The CDR3 loop spans 14 amino acids. The V gene end was trimmed by 6 bases and the J gene end by 1 base; junction bases not matched to a gene: 3. The CDR3 DNA is TGTGCCAGCAGGGGGGACAGGGGATCCTACGAGCAGTACTTC. It encodes CASRGDRGSYEQYF.

The chain has TRBV4-1 and TRBJ1-2, with 7 bases that match TRBD1. Germline V CDR1 and CDR2: MGHRA, YSYEKL. CDR3 length: 16 residues. Trimming cost V 0 bases and J 4 bases; bases outside gene matches: 8. CDR3 bases: TGCGCCAGCAGCCAAGATTCGGCAGGGGGTGGCTATGGCTACACCTTC. This sequence encodes CASSQDSAGGGYGYTF.

Here the CDR3 DNA reads TGTGCCATCAGCCGGACAGGGGAAAGGGAGCAGTACTTC. As protein: CAISRTGEREQYF. The gene calls are TRBV10-3 and TRBJ2-7, with 9 positions matching TRBD1. Losses at the gene ends were 6 bases for V and 7 bases for J; bases not matched to a gene: 7. Germline lookup yields CDR1 ENHRY and CDR2 SYGVKD. The CDR3 consists of 13 residues.

The chain has TRBV30 and TRBJ2-5; no clear D gene. The CDR3 runs to 12 residues. Trimming shortened V by 2 bases and J by 13 bases, and 17 bases separated the two germline ends. The V gene's germline CDR1 is GTSNPN and CDR2 SVGIG (reference sequence). The CDR3 DNA is TGTGCCTGGAGTATACACCCGAGCCCCCGGTACTTC. Amino acid sequence: CAWSIHPSPRYF.

The chain couples TRBV29-1 to TRBJ2-5; a possible D gene is TRBD1 (6 bases). V lost 5 bases and J 2 bases, leaving 12 bases between the germline ends. The CDR3 runs 13 residues. The germline CDR1 and CDR2 sequences are SQVTM and ANQGSEA. CDR3 coding DNA: TGCAGCGTTTCCCCCGACAGGCAAGAGACCCAGTACTTC. Its protein is CSVSPDRQETQYF.

This clone was seen a single time. V and J are TRBV5-1 and TRBJ1-1, with D perhaps TRBD1 (5 bases). The CDR3 is 15 amino acids. V was pared by 0 bases and J by 7 bases, with 16 bases between. Germline assignment: CDR1 SGHRS and CDR2 YFSETQ. The DNA for the CDR3 is TGCGCCAGCAGCTTGGATGGAGGGTGGAGGGGTGAAGCTTTCTTT. Translated, it gives CASSLDGGWRGEAFF.

The chain links TRBV2 to TRBJ1-2, with 12 bases lining up with TRBD1. V was clipped by 6 bases and J by 3 bases; unmatched bases: 2. Germline V CDR1 and CDR2: SNHLY, FYNNEI. This CDR3 region has 14 residues. CDR3 sequence: CASRGQGADYGYTF. DNA for the CDR3: TGTGCCAGCAGGGGACAGGGGGCGGACTATGGCTACACCTTC.

The chain links TRBV25-1 to TRBJ2-7; D remains ambiguous. CDR1 MGHDK and CDR2 SYGVNS come from the germline V gene. This CDR3 has 12 amino acids. Deletions cut 8 bases from V and 4 bases from J, with 12 bases between. CDR3 residues: CASRTDGYEQYF. In DNA, the CDR3 is TGTGCCAGCCGTACAGACGGGTACGAGCAGTACTTC.

J is TRBJ2-5 and V is TRBV18; D gene ambiguous. The CDR3 sequence is 14 residues long. CDR1 and CDR2 from the germline V gene are KGHSH and LQKENI. With 1 base removed from V and 2 bases from J, the gap between germline ends came to 8 bases. CDR3: CASSPRRRQETQYF. The CDR3 region has the DNA TGTGCCAGCTCACCACGACGCCGGCAAGAGACCCAGTACTTC.

This chain connects TRBV6-1 to TRBJ1-2; the D gene is possibly TRBD1 (6 bases). The V and J ends lost 1 base and 6 bases respectively, with 9 bases between them. Germline CDR1 reads MNHNS; CDR2 reads SASEGT. CDR3 length: 13 amino acids. The CDR3 bases are TGTGCCAGCAGTGAAGTCGGACAGAATGGCTACACCTTC. Its protein is CASSEVGQNGYTF.

V and J are TRBV27 and TRBJ1-2, with a possible D match to TRBD1 (5 bases). Trimming pared 2 bases from V and 3 bases from J, leaving 13 bases between. The CDR3 length is 15 residues. Germline CDR1 MNHEY, CDR2 SMNVEV (reference sequence). The DNA of the CDR3 is TGTGCCAGCAGTTTAAACCCCGGGACGGACTATGGCTACACCTTC. This sequence encodes CASSLNPGTDYGYTF.

The chain carries TRBV25-1 and TRBJ2-4; D possibly corresponds to TRBD1 (7 bases). In germline, CDR1 is MGHDK, CDR2 SYGVNS. This CDR3 has 14 amino acids. The V end was cut by 8 bases, the J end by 1 base, with 12 bases between. The CDR3 spells CASGPGGAKNIQYF. CDR3 nucleotides: TGTGCCAGCGGCCCAGGGGGGGCCAAAAACATTCAGTACTTC.

The J gene is TRBJ1-1, the V gene TRBV27; no definite D call. Trimming left V 6 bases short and J 5 bases short, with 13 bases between. The CDR3 runs 13 residues. Germline CDR1 is MNHEY and CDR2 is SMNVEV (reference sequence). The CDR3 here is CASRSPRRTEAFF. The CDR3 DNA follows: TGTGCCAGCAGGAGCCCCAGGAGGACTGAAGCTTTCTTT.

The chain joins TRBV30 to TRBJ1-2; D might be TRBD1 (6 bases). The CDR3 consists of 12 residues. Germline values: CDR1 GTSNPN, CDR2 SVGIG (reference sequence). V lost 5 bases and J lost 4, with 11 bases in between. The CDR3 sequence is CAWSRGSYGYTF. The CDR3 DNA sequence: TGTGCCTGGTCTAGGGGGAGCTATGGCTACACCTTC.

This clone was recorded a few times. Here the CDR3 DNA reads TGTGCCAGCAGTGAAACGGGACTAAATGAGCAGTTCTTC. Protein: CASSETGLNEQFF. The chain employs TRBV25-1 and TRBJ2-1, with 7 bases lining up with TRBD2. Germline V gene lookup returns CDR1 MGHDK and CDR2 SYGVNS. The CDR3 is made up of 13 amino acids. V dropped 2 bases and J dropped 7; count of bases not matched to a gene: 2.

The genes are TRBV29-1 and TRBJ1-4, with unresolved D. The CDR3 covers 12 residues. The V end was cut by 3 bases, the J end by 8 bases, with 10 bases between. CDR1 and CDR2 (germline): SQVTM, ANQGSEA. The CDR3 bases are TGCAGCGTTGACACGGCCGGCGAAAAACTGTTTTTT. This codes for CSVDTAGEKLFF.

Only a few counts were recorded for this clone. The rearrangement uses TRBV10-3 and TRBJ2-7; 14 nucleotides match TRBD2. V was clipped by 6 bases and J by 5 bases; unmatched bases: 6. The CDR3 runs to 15 residues. CDR1 and CDR2 (germline): ENHRY, SYGVKD. The CDR3, as DNA: TGTGCCATCAGAAAAGGGACTAGCGGGGGAGACGAGCAGTACTTC. This codes for CAIRKGTSGGDEQYF.

This sequence joins TRBV4-1 and TRBJ2-2; D unresolved. Trimming left V 0 bases short and J 3 bases short, with 5 bases between. There are 14 residues in the CDR3. CDR1 and CDR2 (germline): MGHRA, YSYEKL. This chain's CDR3 is CASSQEYHTGELFF. CDR3 sequence (DNA): TGCGCCAGCAGCCAAGAGTACCACACCGGGGAGCTGTTTTTT.